This TCR beta chain was recorded in a study of cytomegalovirus exposure and HLA in healthy donors listed by TCRdb under 2017. At the level of the whole study: According to an earlier analysis of 550 to 700 of the donors, 150 million to 200 million T cells yielded 117 million unique TCR beta sequences and roughly 280 Gb of sequence data. HLA typing included class I and class II loci at four-digit resolution. In a later genetic analysis, genome-wide SNP genotypes for 398 of the 666 donors were used, and that subset was treated as a discovery cohort. Among the 398 genotyped donors, approximately 77% belonged to the genetic ancestry cluster associated with self-reported Caucasian donors. About five DR-DQ haplotypes were treated as single units for association and clustering because of strong linkage in the cohort. An early release that covered some 640 HLA-typed donors contained approximately 320 gigabases of sequencing data and about 93 million unique TCR sequences. The study profiled the T cell repertoires of 550 to 700 subjects by immunosequencing and related them to cytomegalovirus serostatus. Donor age, sex, ethnicity and CMV serostatus were collected together with the repertoire data. In an earlier analysis of 587 of the donors, high-throughput TCR beta sequencing was used to judge whether each TCR beta V gene segment behaved as functional or pseudogenic. The study aimed to test whether signatures of past pathogen exposure could be identified by cataloging public T cell receptors. To study patterns of TCR occurrence, a later analysis re-analyzed previously published TCR beta repertoires from 600 to 750 donors and added high-resolution HLA genotyping. Every repertoire in the discovery cohort had been generated on one and the same sequencing platform. To predict cytomegalovirus infection status, the study combined high-throughput TCR immunosequencing, statistical association of individual TCRs with disease status, and machine learning. Typing coverage differed by locus: A, B, C, DRB1 and DQB1 were typed in about 629-640 donors, DQA1 in about 550, DPA1 in approximately 600, and DPB1 in roughly 450. Across around 400 genotyped donors of the cohort, an average of 235,054 unique TCR beta nucleotide sequences per donor were sequenced, and approximately 17% of those sequences were non-productive. Besides the first cohort of hundreds of subjects, a separate validation cohort made up of 120 different subjects was used. Rather than using new phenotypic data, the later analysis identified candidate immune exposures from TCR beta sequences and from how often those sequences occurred across donors. Beyond this particular receptor, the publication reports: Most TCR sequences were seen in very few donors, while some public TCRs were found in many individuals. In this cohort, only TCR beta chains were sequenced, and detectable features were limited by the absence of alpha or paired-chain data. According to a later analysis, TCR association rates differed among HLA loci, with DRB1 alleles showing the most associated TCRs and HLA-C alleles showing the fewest. Linkage disequilibrium might explain the correlated functional status among segregating V segments, but an unknown experimental factor could not be excluded. In a later genetic analysis, fewer N-insertions in productive TCRs were reported among donors in an Asian-associated ancestry cluster than the roughly 700-donor mean. Several of the top co-occurrence clusters appeared to be linked to parvovirus B19, influenza, CMV and Epstein-Barr virus, according to a later analysis. An association between a missense DCLRE1C variant and V-gene and J-gene trimming of TCR beta chains was found in a later genetic analysis and replicated in an independent cohort. Cytomegalovirus status was reported to be diagnosed by the classifier with high specificity and sensitivity in both the original and validation cohorts. According to a later analysis, most CMV-associated TCR beta chains appeared to be HLA-restricted, and the HLA associations seemed to be driven largely by CMV exposure. The study listed 150 to 200 TCR beta chains as associated with cytomegalovirus. In vitro tests confirmed that three of the cytomegalovirus-associated TCR beta chains recognize cytomegalovirus antigens. It was suggested by the authors that the approach could potentially be generalized to other disease states and immunological phenotypes. A further reported finding was that TCR beta sequences accurately predicted the HLA-A and HLA-B alleles for most subjects in the first cohort. The sequencing pipeline was judged likely to have produced a cluster of highly shared sequence variants as a technical artifact. Roughly uniform sequencing depth across donors was assumed in presence/absence analyses, although this assumption may not hold. Some IMGT-functional V segments, including TRBV6-2 and TRBV6-3, could not be distinguished by the 87-base-pair reads and were therefore excluded. HLA typing was unavailable for some donors at each locus, so association tests used only the typed subset. When HLA alleles, especially DR and DQ, strongly co-occurred, attributing TCR associations to individual alleles was difficult. Because counts were too low, fewer than 20 rarely observed V segments, including chromosome 9 orphons, were excluded from the earlier analysis of 587 of the donors. Compared with equally common non-associated chains, HLA-associated TCR beta chains in a later analysis were more clonally expanded and had lower generation probabilities. The only immune exposure information available for the cohort was CMV serostatus. Specific HLA alleles were associated with roughly 17,000 TCR beta sequences at a false discovery rate of 0.05 in a later analysis. In an earlier analysis of 587 of the donors, most TCR beta V segments appeared in productive rearrangements about 87% or about 30% of the time, broadly matching IMGT annotations.

In total, roughly 670 healthy bone marrow donors made up the cohort. Cohort members were all nominally healthy when sampled, although unrecorded immune exposures were likely present. The donor was CMV seronegative and was included in the group of a few hundred seronegative cohort members. A peripheral blood sample was provided by each donor, and peripheral blood mononuclear cells were used for TCR beta sequencing. The Qiagen DNeasy Blood Extraction Kit was used to extract genomic DNA from the blood cell samples. Libraries were constructed by the immunoSEQ multiplex PCR assay. For the multiplex PCR, a mixture combining 60 forward primers for TCR Vbeta segments and 13 reverse primers for TCR Jbeta segments was used. A multiplex PCR assay on genomic DNA amplified the CDR3 region of rearranged TCR beta genes. The Illumina HiSeq System was used to sequence the amplified TCR beta libraries as 87-base-pair reads. Processing in the source paper ran as follows. In a later analysis, approximately 74 million unique TCR beta chains were counted across the 500 to 850 repertoires, and roughly 11 million of these chains were shared by at least two donors. To remove PCR and sequencing errors, raw reads were error-corrected and collapsed into unique sequences using a nearest-neighbor algorithm that merged closely related sequences. V, D and J gene segments were assigned by aligning CDR3 sequences to IMGT reference sequences. For a sequence to be retained, a match of at least six nucleotides to both a V gene segment and a J gene segment was required. A rearrangement was called productive if the CDR3 had no stop codons and remained in frame with V and J, and every other rearrangement was called non-productive. CDR3 was defined by IMGT convention, running from the second conserved V-encoded cysteine to the conserved J-encoded phenylalanine. The earlier analysis of 500 to 750 of the donors excluded any sequence lacking an unambiguous match to a single V gene segment. An earlier analysis of over 450 of the donors classified V segments as functional when productive rearrangements were above 56.7% and as segregating when the standard deviation between donors was above 5%. To diagnose cytomegalovirus status from the catalog of TCR beta chain sequences, a statistical classification framework was built. V and J gene assignment, in a later analysis, came from comparing TCR nucleotide sequences with IMGT/GENE-DB human TR gene sequences. Using the TCRdist pipeline, a later analysis assigned CDR3 sequences along with most-parsimonious VDJ recombination scenarios. In a later analysis, each TCR beta chain was defined by its CDR3 amino acid sequence together with its V-gene family, and reads lacking a unique V-gene family were excluded. To address suspected cross-contamination and a sequencing artifact, a later analysis removed a few hundred highly shared, low-generation-probability nucleotide sequences. For each public chain, a later analysis derived a clonal expansion index from normalized ranks of inferred template counts within each repertoire. Generation probabilities in a later analysis came from a VDJ recombination model fitted to out-of-frame rearrangements, and those results were checked against IGoR. In a later analysis, hypergeometric tests were used to score TCR-TCR, TCR-HLA and TCR-CMV co-occurrence, with a repertoire-size bias correction applied to TCR pairs. A later analysis estimated false discovery rates by permuting HLA or CMV assignments 20 times. In a later analysis, co-occurring TCRs were grouped with DBSCAN, and TCRdist sequence similarity was added when clustering was performed within HLA-allele-positive subsets. Co-occurrence clustering excluded repertoires with fewer than 30,000 or more than 120,000 public chains, plus five with anomalous nucleotide sharing. Sourced from immuneACCESS, this table was stored by TCRdb with only in-frame sequences that have V and J called. A share of the clones is absent; for the studies checked, an unresolved V gene accounts for under half, and the remainder has no known explanation. D and trimming were read from the DNA, whereas the V and J calls and clone size are those reported in that table. This sample comprises some 200,000 clones, 75% to 90% of them detected only once. The ten most abundant clones make up about 1.6% of the sample.

The table lists this clone with a count of one. Its antigen target is currently unknown. Qualities for individual bases were not recorded, and no much larger clone is one base off. The CDR3 numbers 14 residues from cysteine through phenylalanine. Only the CDR3 region is kept as DNA, spanning 42 bases read in frame from base 1. Relative to germline, V is missing 7 bases and J is missing 5 bases, with 11 bases of the junction outside any gene match. The germline V gene (reference sequence) gives CDR1 as GTSNPN and CDR2 as SVGIG. Sequencing used PBMCs. The V gene is TRBV30 and the J gene is TRBJ1-2, with 9 middle bases fitting TRBD1. The clonotype originates from a man aged 45-65 years in good health and CMV-seronegative. The nucleotide sequence reads as follows: TGTGCCTCTGGAGTGGGACAGGGACGTTATGGCTACACCTTC. Protein translation: CASGVGQGRYGYTF.